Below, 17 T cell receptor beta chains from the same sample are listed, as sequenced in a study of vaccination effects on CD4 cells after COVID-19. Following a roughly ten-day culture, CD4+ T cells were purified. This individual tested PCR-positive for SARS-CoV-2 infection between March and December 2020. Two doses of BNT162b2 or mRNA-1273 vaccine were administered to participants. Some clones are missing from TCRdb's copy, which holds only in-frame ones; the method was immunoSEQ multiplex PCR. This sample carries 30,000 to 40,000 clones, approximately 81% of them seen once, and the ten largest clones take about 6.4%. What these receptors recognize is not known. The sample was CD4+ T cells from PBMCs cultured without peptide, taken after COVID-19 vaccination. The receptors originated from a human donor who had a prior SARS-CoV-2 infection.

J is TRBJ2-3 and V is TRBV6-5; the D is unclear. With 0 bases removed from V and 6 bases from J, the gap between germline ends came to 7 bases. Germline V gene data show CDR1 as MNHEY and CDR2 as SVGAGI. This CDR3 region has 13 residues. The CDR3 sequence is CASSYSTWDTQYF. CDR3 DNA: TGTGCCAGCAGTTACTCGACTTGGGATACGCAGTATTTT.

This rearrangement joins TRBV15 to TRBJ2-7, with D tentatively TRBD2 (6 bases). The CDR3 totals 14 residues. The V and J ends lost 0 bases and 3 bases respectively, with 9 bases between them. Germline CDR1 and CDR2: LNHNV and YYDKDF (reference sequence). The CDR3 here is CATSRDGRLYEQYF. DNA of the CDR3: TGTGCCACCAGCAGAGATGGGAGGCTCTACGAGCAGTACTTC.

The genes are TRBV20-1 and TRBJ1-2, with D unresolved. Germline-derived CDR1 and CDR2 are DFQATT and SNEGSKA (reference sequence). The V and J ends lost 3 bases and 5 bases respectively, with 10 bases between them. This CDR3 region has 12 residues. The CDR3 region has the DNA TGCAGTGCTAGTCATCGCCCGTATGGCTACACCTTC. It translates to CSASHRPYGYTF.

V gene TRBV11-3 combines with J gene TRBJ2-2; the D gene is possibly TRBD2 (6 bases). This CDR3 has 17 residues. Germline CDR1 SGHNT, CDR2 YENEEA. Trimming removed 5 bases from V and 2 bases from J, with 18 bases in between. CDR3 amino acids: CASSPPWGDPNTGELFF. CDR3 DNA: TGTGCCAGCAGCCCCCCCTGGGGGGACCCCAACACCGGGGAGCTGTTTTTT.

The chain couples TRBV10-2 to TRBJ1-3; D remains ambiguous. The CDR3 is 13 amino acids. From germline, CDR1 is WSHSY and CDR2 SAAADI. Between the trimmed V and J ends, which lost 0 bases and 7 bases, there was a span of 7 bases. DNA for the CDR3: TGCGCCAGCAGTGAGTCTAGAGGCAACACCATATATTTT. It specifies CASSESRGNTIYF.

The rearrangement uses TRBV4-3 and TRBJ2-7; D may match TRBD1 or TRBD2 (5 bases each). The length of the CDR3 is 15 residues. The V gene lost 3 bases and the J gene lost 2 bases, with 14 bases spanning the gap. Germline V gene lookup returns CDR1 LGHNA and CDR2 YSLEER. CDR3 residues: CASSQGPAEAYEQYF. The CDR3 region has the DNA TGCGCCAGCAGCCAGGGACCGGCGGAAGCCTACGAGCAGTACTTC.

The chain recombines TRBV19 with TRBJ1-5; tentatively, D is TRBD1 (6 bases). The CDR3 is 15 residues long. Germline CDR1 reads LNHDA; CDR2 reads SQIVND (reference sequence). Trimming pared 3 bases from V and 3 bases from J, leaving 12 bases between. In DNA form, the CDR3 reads TGTGCCAGTAGTATCAACAGGGAGAACAATCAGCCCCAGCATTTT. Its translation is CASSINRENNQPQHF.

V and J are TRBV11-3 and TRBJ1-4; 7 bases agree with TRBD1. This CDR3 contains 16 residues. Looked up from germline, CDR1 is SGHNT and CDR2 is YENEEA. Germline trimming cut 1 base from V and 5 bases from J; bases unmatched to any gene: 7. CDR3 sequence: CASSLGLTGQNEKLFF. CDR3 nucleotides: TGTGCCAGCAGCTTAGGTCTTACGGGACAGAATGAAAAACTGTTTTTT.

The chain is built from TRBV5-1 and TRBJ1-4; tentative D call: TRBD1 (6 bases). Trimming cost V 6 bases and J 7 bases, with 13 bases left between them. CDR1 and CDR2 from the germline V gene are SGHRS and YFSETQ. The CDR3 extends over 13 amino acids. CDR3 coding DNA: TGCGCCAGCAAAGAGAGGGGGGGTGAAAAACTGTTTTTT. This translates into CASKERGGEKLFF.

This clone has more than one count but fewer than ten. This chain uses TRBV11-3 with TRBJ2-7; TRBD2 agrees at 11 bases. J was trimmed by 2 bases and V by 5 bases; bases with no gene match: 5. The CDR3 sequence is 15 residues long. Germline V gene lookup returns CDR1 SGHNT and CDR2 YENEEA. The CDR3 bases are TGTGCCAGCAGCCCAGGACTAGCGGGCGCCTACGAGCAGTACTTC. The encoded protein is CASSPGLAGAYEQYF.

The CDR3 DNA reads as TGTGCCAGCAGCGACCGACTGTACCGGGATAATGAAAAACTGTTTTTT. It codes for CASSDRLYRDNEKLFF. This chain uses TRBV7-6 with TRBJ1-4; no clear D. The V end lost 5 bases, the J end lost 4 bases, and 17 bases lay between the germline ends. The germline V gene has CDR1 SGHVS and CDR2 FNYEAQ. This CDR3 has 16 amino acids.

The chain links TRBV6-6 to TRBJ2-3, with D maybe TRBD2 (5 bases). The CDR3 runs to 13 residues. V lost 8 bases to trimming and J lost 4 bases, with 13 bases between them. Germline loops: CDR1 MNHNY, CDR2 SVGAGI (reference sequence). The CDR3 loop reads CASSSWESDTQYF. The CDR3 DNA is TGTGCCAGCTCTTCTTGGGAGTCAGATACGCAGTATTTT.

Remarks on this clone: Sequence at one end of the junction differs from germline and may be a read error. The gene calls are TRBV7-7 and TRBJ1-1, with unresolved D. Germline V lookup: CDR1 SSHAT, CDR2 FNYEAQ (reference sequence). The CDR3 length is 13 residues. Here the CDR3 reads CASSLDRDTEAFF. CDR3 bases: TGTGCTAGCAGCTTAGATAGGGACACTGAAGCTTTCTTT.

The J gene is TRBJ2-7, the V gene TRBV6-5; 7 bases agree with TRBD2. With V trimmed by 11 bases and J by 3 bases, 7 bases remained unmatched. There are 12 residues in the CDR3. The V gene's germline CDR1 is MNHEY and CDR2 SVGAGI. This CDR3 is CAGRGTNYEQYF. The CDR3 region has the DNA TGTGCCGGGCGGGGGACGAACTACGAGCAGTACTTC.

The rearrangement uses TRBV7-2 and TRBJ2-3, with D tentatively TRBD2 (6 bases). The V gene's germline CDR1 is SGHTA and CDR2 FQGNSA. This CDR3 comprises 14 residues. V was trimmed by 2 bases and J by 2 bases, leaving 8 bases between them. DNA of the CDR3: TGTGCCAGCAGCTTACGGACTACCACAGATACGCAGTATTTT. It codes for CASSLRTTTDTQYF.

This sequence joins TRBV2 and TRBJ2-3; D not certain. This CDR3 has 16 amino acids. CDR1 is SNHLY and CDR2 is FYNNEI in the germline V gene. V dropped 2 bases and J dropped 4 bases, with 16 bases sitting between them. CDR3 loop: CASSESYRQVADTQYF. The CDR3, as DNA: TGTGCCAGCAGTGAAAGTTATCGGCAGGTGGCAGATACGCAGTATTTT.

The CDR3 region is CASSPILGTNEKLFF. CDR3 DNA: TGTGCCAGCAGTCCGATTTTGGGAACTAATGAAAAACTGTTTTTT. The chain recombines TRBV6-5 with TRBJ1-4; no clear D gene. The V gene's germline CDR1 is MNHEY and CDR2 SVGAGI. The CDR3 is made up of 15 amino acids. Trimming removed 5 bases from V and 1 base from J, with 11 bases in between.